The present T cell receptor (beta chain) was sequenced within a study of beta chain features in type 1 diabetes. Findings and caveats of the study: Any HLA type influence on TCRB rearrangement was left unresolved here.

V shed 8 bases and J shed 7 bases, with 14 bases lying between them. The CDR3 consists of 13 residues. Germline loops: CDR1 LNHNV, CDR2 YYDKDF (reference sequence). Expressed TCRB transcripts were sequenced after all isolated RNA was converted to cDNA. Clones were sequenced by immunoSEQ multiplex PCR, and TCRdb holds only the in-frame ones, with some missing. The table includes about 210,000 clones, 11% detected once. Populations obtained by sorting all exceeded 98% purity. In regard to this clone: Its antigen is currently unknown.

Sequencing input: central memory CD4+ T cells from blood. This sequence originates from a man younger than 30 in good health. This chain joins TRBV15 and TRBJ1-4; D possibly corresponds to TRBD1 (5 bases). The CDR3 sequence is CATSRGSGEKLFF. The CDR3 nucleotides are TGTGCCACCTCTCGGGGGTCCGGTGAAAAACTGTTTTTT.